What follows is one T cell receptor beta chain and its context. The V gene lost 1 base and the J gene lost 0 bases, with 12 bases spanning the gap. Germline CDR1 is KGHDR and CDR2 is SFDVKD. The length of the CDR3 is 17 residues. This record belongs to a study of blood T cell repertoires in COVID-19. Study summary: Acute and convalescent COVID-19 specimens originated in the United States, Italy and Spain. In each case, the material was cDNA or gDNA derived from T cells, B-cell-depleted T cells, or PBMCs.

Original processing notes: Amplification with reference gene primers provided the estimates of nucleated cell counts. Some clones are missing from TCRdb's copy, which holds only in-frame ones; the method was immunoSEQ multiplex PCR. The V and J calls and clone size are taken from that table; D and trimming were inferred from the DNA. The sample lists some 160,000 clones, 89% occurring once. The receptor was isolated from a man aged 60-69 years with acute or convalescent COVID-19. V gene TRBV24-1 combines with J gene TRBJ1-5; tentative D call: TRBD1 (5 bases). The sequenced material came from peripheral blood. The CDR3 sequence: CATSDLNRNYSNQPQHF. The CDR3 nucleotides read TGTGCCACCAGTGATTTAAACAGGAATTATAGCAATCAGCCCCAGCATTTT.